The 30 T cell receptor beta chains below all came from one sample that was sequenced in a study of T cells in Graves' hyperthyroidism and ophthalmopathy. From RNA transcripts, TCR beta CDR3 regions were amplified. HTBI primers drove first-round RT-PCR of the TCR CDR3. Using its own MiXCR run on the multiplex PCR reads, TCRdb lists one record per CDR3 protein. The table lists fewer than 450,000 distinct CDR3 sequences, roughly 15% of them singletons, with around a third in the top ten. The sequenced sample was blood. Every receptor here comes from a woman in her twenties or thirties with Graves' hyperthyroidism that later progressed to Graves' ophthalmopathy.

This clonotype has at least ten counts. The CDR3 DNA reads as TGTGCCAGCAGCGGGACAGACTCCTATGGCTACACCTTC. Translating gives CASSGTDSYGYTF. The chain uses TRBV2 and TRBJ1-2, with 7 nucleotides matching TRBD1. This CDR3 has 13 residues. V gave up 6 bases and J gave up 4 bases; unmatched junction bases: 5. Germline CDR1 is SNHLY and CDR2 is FYNNEI.

This chain links TRBV19 with TRBJ1-4; maybe TRBD1 (6 bases). The CDR3 has 15 amino acids. Germline CDR1 reads LNHDA; CDR2 reads SQIVND (reference sequence). V was pared by 6 bases and J by 7 bases, with 18 bases between. In DNA form, the CDR3 reads TGTGCCAGTAGAGACAGGCATAGCCTTCTTGAAAAACTGTTTTTT. Its translation is CASRDRHSLLEKLFF. The variable domain in full, completed from reference TRBV19 and TRBJ1-4, reads DGGITQSPKYLFRKEGQNVTLSCEQNLNHDAMYWYRQDPGQGLRLIYYSQIVNDFQKGDIAEGYSVSREKKESFPLTVTSAQKNPTAFYLCASRDRHSLLEKLFFGSGTQLSVL.

CDR3 DNA: TGTGCCATCTCCAACAGGGGAAGCCAAGAGACCCAGTACTTC. This sequence encodes CAISNRGSQETQYF. This chain uses TRBV10-3 with TRBJ2-5; 7 bases agree with TRBD1. Germline CDR1 ENHRY, CDR2 SYGVKD. V lost 8 bases, J lost 1 base, and 7 bases stayed unmatched. The CDR3 contains 14 residues.

There are a few counts of this clonotype. The chain joins TRBV7-9 to TRBJ2-3; D may be TRBD1 (6 bases). Trimming pared 7 bases from V and 1 base from J, leaving 18 bases between. The CDR3 sequence is 16 residues long. From germline, CDR1 is SEHNR and CDR2 FQNEAQ (reference sequence). The CDR3 nucleotides read TGTGCCAGCACCTCCCCCACAGGGATGGGCACAGATACGCAGTATTTT. This sequence encodes CASTSPTGMGTDTQYF.

Comment on this clonotype: Since a much larger clone is just one base distant, this may be a read error. The V call is TRBV6-9, the J call TRBJ2-3; maybe TRBD2 (6 bases). The germline gives CDR1 MNHGY, CDR2 SVAAGI. The V end lost 4 bases, the J end lost 1 base, and 15 bases lay between the germline ends. This CDR3 is built from 16 residues. DNA of the CDR3: TGTGCCAGCAGTTCCCCCTCCACGGGAGGCACAGATACGCAGTATTTT. Translation: CASSSPSTGGTDTQYF.

This clonotype was recorded at least ten times. The chain joins TRBV12-3 or TRBV12-4 to TRBJ2-6; D gene unclear. V dropped 1 base and J dropped 0 bases, with 7 bases sitting between them. This CDR3 contains 16 residues. CDR3 residues: CASSLGIHSGANVLTF. CDR3 in DNA: TGTGCCAGCAGTTTAGGGATCCACTCTGGGGCCAACGTCCTGACTTTC.

This chain connects TRBV27 to TRBJ1-5, with D unclear. Germline V gene data show CDR1 as MNHEY and CDR2 as SMNVEV (reference sequence). The V end lost 8 bases, the J end lost 9 bases, and 26 bases lay between the germline ends. The CDR3 spans 16 residues. CDR3 in DNA: TGTGCCAGCGGCTCATGGAGACCCGACGGATTTCGGCCCCAGCATTTT. Translated, it gives CASGSWRPDGFRPQHF.

This clonotype was seen repeatedly, ten times or more. This sequence joins TRBV20-1 and TRBJ2-5; 8 bases fit TRBD2. Germline values: CDR1 DFQATT, CDR2 SNEGSKA (reference sequence). The V segment lost 6 bases and the J segment 5 bases; nucleotides outside the gene matches: 2. The CDR3 loop spans 11 amino acids. The CDR3 sequence is CSATSGETQYF. In DNA, the CDR3 is TGCAGTGCAACTAGCGGCGAGACCCAGTACTTC.

This clonotype was detected only a few times. The V and J genes are TRBV5-1 and TRBJ2-5; D is ambiguous. In germline, CDR1 is SGHRS, CDR2 YFSETQ. The V gene lost 2 bases and the J gene lost 3 bases, with 8 bases spanning the gap. This CDR3 contains 13 residues. For the CDR3, the DNA is TGCGCCAGCAGCTTAGGTATGGAAGAGACCCAGTACTTC. Encoded protein: CASSLGMEETQYF.

The chain recombines TRBV14 with TRBJ2-7, with D hard to call. This CDR3 has 14 residues. CDR1 is SGHDN, CDR2 FVKESK, per germline. Between the trimmed V and J ends, which lost 0 bases and 5 bases, there was a span of 11 bases. As DNA, the CDR3 is TGTGCCAGCAGCCAAGATCTGGAAACAGACGAGCAGTACTTC. It codes for CASSQDLETDEQYF. Together with reference TRBV14 and TRBJ2-7, the CDR3 gives the full variable domain: EAGVTQFPSHSVIEKGQTVTLRCDPISGHDNLYWYRRVMGKEIKFLLHFVKESKQDESGMPNNRFLAERTGGTYSTLKVQPAELEDSGVYFCASSQDLETDEQYFGPGTRLTVT.

There are many counts of this clonotype. This chain links TRBV20-1 with TRBJ2-2; 7 bases fit TRBD2. The J segment lost 0 bases and the V segment lost 2 bases, leaving 3 bases of the junction unmatched. The CDR3 sequence is 15 residues long. In germline, CDR1 is DFQATT, CDR2 SNEGSKA (reference sequence). CDR3 in amino acids: CSARYSGTNTGELFF. CDR3 in DNA: TGCAGTGCTAGATACAGCGGGACGAACACCGGGGAGCTGTTTTTT.

The chain is built from TRBV10-3 and TRBJ2-7, with D maybe TRBD1 (6 bases). Germline CDR1 reads ENHRY; CDR2 reads SYGVKD. Between the trimmed V and J ends, which lost 6 bases and 9 bases, there was a span of 21 bases. This CDR3 has 14 residues. CDR3: CAISGCRQVPGQYF. In nucleotides, the CDR3 is TGTGCCATCAGCGGCTGTCGACAGGTCCCTGGGCAGTACTTC.

This clonotype was counted ten times or more. The rearrangement uses TRBV24-1 and TRBJ1-4; 7 nucleotides line up with TRBD1. The CDR3 sequence is 17 residues long. Germline V CDR1 and CDR2: KGHDR, SFDVKD. V lost 2 bases to trimming and J lost 4 bases; unmatched junction nucleotides: 9. The CDR3 reads CATSDSKPGQNNEKLFF. CDR3 coding DNA: TGTGCCACCAGTGATTCAAAGCCGGGACAGAATAATGAAAAACTGTTTTTT.

Turning to this clonotype: At one of its ends the junction is not consistent with the germline gene, which may arise from a read error. V usage is TRBV9 and J usage is TRBJ1-5; no reliable D call. This CDR3 spans 14 amino acids. Germline CDR1 reads SGDLS; CDR2 reads YYNGEE. The CDR3 DNA reads TGTGCCAGCAGCGTAGGCTGGGAGAATCAGCCTCAGCATTTT. Amino acids: CASSVGWENQPQHF.

This clonotype was detected ten times or more. This chain joins TRBV7-2 and TRBJ1-2; 11 bases line up with TRBD1. CDR1 SGHTA and CDR2 FQGNSA come from the germline V gene. V lost 5 bases to trimming and J lost 8 bases; unmatched junction nucleotides: 7. CDR3 length equals 14 residues. The CDR3 coding sequence is TGTGCCAGCAGCGTACGGACAGGGGGCCGAGGCTACACCTTC. Translated, it gives CASSVRTGGRGYTF.

This clonotype has only a few counts. V gene TRBV27 combines with J gene TRBJ2-1; D unclear. Trimming left V 2 bases short and J 5 bases short, with 10 bases between. The CDR3 is 14 residues long. Per the germline V gene, CDR1 is MNHEY and CDR2 is SMNVEV (reference sequence). CDR3 sequence: CASSLSRQDNEQFF. CDR3 DNA: TGTGCCAGCAGTTTAAGTCGGCAGGACAATGAGCAGTTCTTC.

This clonotype has ten or more counts. The chain couples TRBV7-8 to TRBJ2-7; 8 bases match TRBD2. Trimming at V came to 5 bases and at J to 0 bases, leaving 6 bases not matched to a gene. The CDR3 length is 15 residues. Germline V gene sequence: CDR1 SGHVS, CDR2 FQNEAQ. This CDR3 reads CASSPRLATSYEQYF. Here the CDR3 DNA reads TGTGCCAGCAGCCCTCGACTAGCGACCTCCTACGAGCAGTACTTC. The complete variable domain, with remaining parts taken from reference TRBV7-8 and TRBJ2-7, reads GAGVSQSPRYKVAKRGQDVALRCDPISGHVSLFWYQQALGQGPEFLTYFQNEAQLDKSGLPSDRFFAERPEGSVSTLKIQRTQQEDSAVYLCASSPRLATSYEQYFGPGTRLTVT.

This clonotype turned up a few times. The V and J genes are TRBV30 and TRBJ2-3; D is possibly TRBD1 (5 bases). This CDR3 spans 12 amino acids. Between the trimmed V and J ends, which lost 7 bases and 1 base, there was a span of 9 bases. From germline, CDR1 is GTSNPN and CDR2 SVGIG (reference sequence). CDR3 residues: CALSRGTDTQYF. DNA for the CDR3: TGTGCCTTAAGCAGGGGCACAGATACGCAGTATTTT.

This clonotype was counted ten times or more. The chain carries TRBV2 and TRBJ1-1; a weak D match, TRBD1 (5 bases). The V end lost 0 bases, the J end lost 4 bases, and 12 bases lay between the germline ends. CDR3 size: 15 residues. Germline CDR1 reads SNHLY; CDR2 reads FYNNEI. The CDR3 region is CASSEARGGGTEAFF. The CDR3 DNA reads TGTGCCAGCAGTGAAGCTCGTGGCGGGGGCACTGAAGCTTTCTTT.

The V call is TRBV6-2 or TRBV6-3, the J call TRBJ2-1; no firm D call. CDR1 and CDR2 (germline): MNHEY, SVGEGT. The CDR3 runs 17 residues. Trimming cost V 0 bases and J 7 bases, with 19 bases left between them. The CDR3 reads CASSYSRQDLGLNEQFF. In DNA, the CDR3 is TGTGCCAGCAGTTACTCGAGACAAGACCTTGGCTTGAATGAGCAGTTCTTC.

This sequence joins TRBV6-1 and TRBJ2-7, with D hard to call. Germline values: CDR1 MNHNS, CDR2 SASEGT. CDR3 length: 13 amino acids. The CDR3 DNA sequence: TGTTCGCTCCAAGGAGTGAATTCCTACGAGCAGTACTTC. This sequence encodes CSLQGVNSYEQYF.

This clonotype was recorded at least ten times. The V gene is TRBV28, the J gene TRBJ1-3; D remains ambiguous. CDR1 is MDHEN and CDR2 is SYDVKM in the germline V gene. The CDR3 has 13 residues. V lost 5 bases to trimming and J lost 6 bases, with 11 bases between them. The DNA for the CDR3 is TGTGCCAGCAGTACTGGAGTGGAAAACACCATATATTTT. Protein: CASSTGVENTIYF.

The rearrangement joins TRBV27 to TRBJ1-6; the match to TRBD1 covers 8 bases. The V segment lost 3 bases and the J segment 3 bases; nucleotides outside the gene matches: 4. In germline, CDR1 is MNHEY, CDR2 SMNVEV (reference sequence). CDR3 size: 16 residues. CDR3: CASSFSTGVYNSPLHF. CDR3 DNA sequence: TGTGCCAGCAGTTTTTCGACAGGGGTCTATAATTCACCCCTCCACTTT.

This clonotype was seen a handful of times. The chain has TRBV20-1 and TRBJ2-1; a weak D match, TRBD2 (7 bases). Germline assignment: CDR1 DFQATT and CDR2 SNEGSKA (reference sequence). This CDR3 has 13 amino acids. The germline V and J ends were trimmed by 4 bases and 5 bases, with 12 bases remaining between them. CDR3 nucleotide sequence: TGCAGTGCTACGCGGGGGCCCCACAATGAGCAGTTCTTC. Protein: CSATRGPHNEQFF.

This clonotype was seen a few times. The rearrangement links TRBV19 to TRBJ2-7; D is uncertain. Trimming pared 9 bases from V and 0 bases from J, leaving 15 bases between. The germline gives CDR1 LNHDA, CDR2 SQIVND (reference sequence). The CDR3 loop spans 14 amino acids. The CDR3 DNA sequence: TGTGCCAGCGGACGCGGATTCAGCTCCTACGAGCAGTACTTC. Protein product: CASGRGFSSYEQYF. The whole variable domain, remainder taken from reference TRBV19 and TRBJ2-7, is DGGITQSPKYLFRKEGQNVTLSCEQNLNHDAMYWYRQDPGQGLRLIYYSQIVNDFQKGDIAEGYSVSREKKESFPLTVTSAQKNPTAFYLCASGRGFSSYEQYFGPGTRLTVT.

The table lists this clonotype with many counts. V is TRBV28 and J is TRBJ1-6, with D perhaps matching TRBD1 (6 bases). Trimming removed 7 bases at V and 5 bases at J, with 18 bases between. The CDR3 extends over 16 amino acids. The germline V gene has CDR1 MDHEN and CDR2 SYDVKM. Here the CDR3 DNA reads TGTGCCAGCAAGGACAGAGCAGCAACCAATAATTCACCCCTCCACTTT. This translates into CASKDRAATNNSPLHF.

This clonotype was observed many times. The chain recombines TRBV13 with TRBJ2-2, with D unresolved. The CDR3 consists of 16 residues. The germline V gene encodes CDR1 PRHDT and CDR2 FYEKMQ (reference sequence). With 4 bases removed from V and 5 bases from J, the gap between germline ends came to 17 bases. The CDR3, as DNA: TGTGCCAGCAGCTACAATTCCGGGCACCTAACCGGGGAGCTGTTTTTT. Translation: CASSYNSGHLTGELFF.

This clonotype was seen only a few times. The rearrangement uses TRBV4-1 and TRBJ1-2, with 10 nucleotides matching TRBD1. Per germline, CDR1 MGHRA and CDR2 YSYEKL. CDR3 length: 17 residues. The ends lost 1 base at V and 5 bases at J; junction bases unmatched: 10. As DNA, the CDR3 is TGCGCCAGCAGCCAAGTCTCATCGGACAGGGGGTTATATGGCTACACCTTC. Translation gives CASSQVSSDRGLYGYTF.

This clonotype was recorded at least ten times. Written as DNA, the CDR3 is TGTGCCAGCAGACTCGACGCCGGGACAGGGGGCTGGAACACCATATATTTT. Translated, it gives CASRLDAGTGGWNTIYF. The gene calls are TRBV2 and TRBJ1-3; TRBD1 matches at 12 bases. V dropped 6 bases and J dropped 7; count of bases not matched to a gene: 13. The CDR3 runs to 17 residues. CDR1 SNHLY and CDR2 FYNNEI come from the germline V gene.

This clonotype has a count of ten or more. The gene calls are TRBV11-3 and TRBJ2-1; D ambiguous. The length of the CDR3 is 12 residues. Trimming removed 3 bases from V and 5 bases from J, with 5 bases in between. Germline CDR1 and CDR2: SGHNT and YENEEA. Written as DNA, the CDR3 is TGTGCCAGCAGCTTTTCTCACAATGAGCAGTTCTTC. Translating it yields CASSFSHNEQFF.